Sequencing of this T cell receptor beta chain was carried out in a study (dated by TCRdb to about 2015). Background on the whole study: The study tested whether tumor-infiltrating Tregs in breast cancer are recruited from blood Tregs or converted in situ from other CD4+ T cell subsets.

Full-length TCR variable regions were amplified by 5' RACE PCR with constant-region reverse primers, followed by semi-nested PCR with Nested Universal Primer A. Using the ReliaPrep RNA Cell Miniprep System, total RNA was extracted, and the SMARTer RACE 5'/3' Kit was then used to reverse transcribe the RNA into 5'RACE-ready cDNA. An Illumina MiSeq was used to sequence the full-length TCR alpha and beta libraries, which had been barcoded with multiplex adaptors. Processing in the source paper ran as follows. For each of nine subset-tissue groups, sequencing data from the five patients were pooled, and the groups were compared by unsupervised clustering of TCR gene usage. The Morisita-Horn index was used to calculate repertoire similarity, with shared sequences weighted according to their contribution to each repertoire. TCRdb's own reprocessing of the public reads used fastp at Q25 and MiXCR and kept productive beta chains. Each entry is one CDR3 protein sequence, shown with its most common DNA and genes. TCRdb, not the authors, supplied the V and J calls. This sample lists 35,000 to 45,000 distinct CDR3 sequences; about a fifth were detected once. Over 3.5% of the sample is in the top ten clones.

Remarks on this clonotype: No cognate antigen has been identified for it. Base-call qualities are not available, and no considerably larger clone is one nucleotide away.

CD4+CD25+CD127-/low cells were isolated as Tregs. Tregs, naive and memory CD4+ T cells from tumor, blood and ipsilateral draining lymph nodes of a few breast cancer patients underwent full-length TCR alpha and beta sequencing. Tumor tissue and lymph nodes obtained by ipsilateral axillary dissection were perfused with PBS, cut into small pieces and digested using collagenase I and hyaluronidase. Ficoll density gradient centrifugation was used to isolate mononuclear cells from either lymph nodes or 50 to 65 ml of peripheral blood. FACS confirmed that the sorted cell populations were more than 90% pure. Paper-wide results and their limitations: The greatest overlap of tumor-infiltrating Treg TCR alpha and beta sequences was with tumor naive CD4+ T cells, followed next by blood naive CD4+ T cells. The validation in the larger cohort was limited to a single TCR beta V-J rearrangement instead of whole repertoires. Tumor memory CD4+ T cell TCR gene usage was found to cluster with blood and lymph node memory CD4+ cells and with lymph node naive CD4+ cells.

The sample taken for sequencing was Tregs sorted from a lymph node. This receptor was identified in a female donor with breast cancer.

The CDR3 loop reads CASIPKTANYGYTF. The nucleotides are TGTGCCAGCATACCCAAGACAGCTAACTATGGCTACACCTTC. This chain is built from TRBV2 and TRBJ1-2; the D gene is possibly TRBD1, with 5 bases matching. The CDR3 sequence holds 14 residues, the cysteine and phenylalanine included. CDR3 DNA only is kept here, 42 bases in frame from base 1. Per the germline V gene, SNHLY is the CDR1 and FYNNEI is the CDR2. Trimming takes 7 bases from V and 0 bases from J, and the germline ends sit 12 bases apart.